This T cell receptor (beta chain) emerged from a study of shared clonotypes between healthy human individuals. In this sample, this clone turned up a few times. The antigen is undetermined. Study conclusions and caveats: The generation probabilities recorded for non-shared clonotypes fell below those of clonotypes shared by all four donors.

Germline assignment: CDR1 MNHEY and CDR2 SVGAGI. CDR3 length: 15 amino acids. V lost 2 bases, J lost 7 bases, and 8 bases stayed unmatched. The data were produced by immunoSEQ multiplex PCR, yet TCRdb's version contains in-frame clones alone and is incomplete. Found here are 950,000 to 1,100,000 clones, about 80% of them singletons; the top ten hold about 1.5%. This chain connects TRBV6-5 to TRBJ2-4; 7 nucleotides agree with TRBD1. This sequence was found in a man aged 18-30 years in good health. Material: memory CD4+ T cells sorted from blood. The subset is: CD45RA-negative fraction. The CDR3 nucleotides are TGTGCCAGCAGTTACACGGCAGGGGGTACGAACATTCAGTACTTC. This gives the protein CASSYTAGGTNIQYF.